The present T cell receptor beta chain was sequenced within a study of long-term antiretroviral therapy in people with HIV. Overall study findings and caveats: Samples were collected from about 2003 to 2017 under possibly less effective ART regimens.

This CDR3 comprises 16 residues. Looked up from germline, CDR1 is MRHNA and CDR2 is SNTAGT. V lost 3 bases, J lost 6 bases, and 5 bases stayed unmatched. Every donor had one or more pre-ART and two or more post-ART PBMC samples. Every single participant having HIV got treatment inside the United States. Cryopreserved PBMC samples of roughly 0.95-10 million cells were used for DNA extraction. A v3.0 immunoSEQ assay was performed at survey level. Profiled with immunoSEQ multiplex PCR; TCRdb holds only in-frame clones, not every one. The sample consists of 45,000 or so clones, about 94% of them appearing once. In its sample, this clone ranks as medium-sized. Its target is not known.

The TCR sequence derives from a man aged 30 to 39 with HIV. Sequences were derived from unsorted PBMCs, sampled 9.2 years after starting antiretroviral therapy. The chain carries TRBV6-4 and TRBJ2-3; 14 bases match TRBD2. The CDR3 spells CASSETSGGATDTQYF. For the CDR3, the DNA is TGTGCCAGCAGTGAGACTAGCGGGGGGGCCACGGATACGCAGTATTTT.